The next 24 T cell receptor beta chains were all read from a single sample in a study of shared clonotypes between healthy human individuals. Clones were read by immunoSEQ multiplex PCR, and TCRdb kept only the in-frame ones, dropping some. Counted here are about 480,000 clones, 75% to 80% occurring once; the ten biggest clones make up approximately 13%. The specimen was PBMCs. The source is a woman aged 40 to 50 in good health. Some clones in this sample may be carry-over from other donors' samples.

The chain links TRBV5-1 to TRBJ2-7, with no clear D. V lost 0 bases to trimming and J lost 6 bases, with 16 bases between them. Germline V gene lookup returns CDR1 SGHRS and CDR2 YFSETQ. The CDR3 contains 15 residues. The CDR3 region has the DNA TGCGCCAGCAGCTTGGCCTTCCCCCCAGGAAGCGAGCAGTACTTC. It encodes CASSLAFPPGSEQYF.

J is TRBJ1-3 and V is TRBV5-8; D unresolved. The germline V gene has CDR1 SGHTS and CDR2 YDEGEE. This CDR3 spans 15 amino acids. V was cut by 0 bases and J by 0 bases, with 7 bases left in between. The CDR3 DNA sequence: TGTGCCAGCAGCTTGGACCTCAGCTCTGGAAACACCATATATTTT. It is translated as CASSLDLSSGNTIYF.

This chain uses TRBV18 with TRBJ1-1; D gene unclear. The length of the CDR3 is 13 residues. V was clipped by 5 bases and J by 0 bases, with 7 bases between them. CDR1 KGHSH and CDR2 LQKENI come from the germline V gene. The CDR3: CASSGPLNTEAFF. Written as DNA, the CDR3 is TGTGCCAGCTCAGGGCCATTGAACACTGAAGCTTTCTTT.

The chain carries TRBV7-9 and TRBJ2-7, with 8 bases lining up with TRBD1. The junction had 4 bases not matched to a gene; V was cut back by 1 base and J by 2 bases. The CDR3 length is 15 residues. Germline V gene sequence: CDR1 SEHNR, CDR2 FQNEAQ (reference sequence). CDR3 sequence reads: CASSLGAGGPYEQYF. CDR3 coding DNA: TGTGCCAGCAGCTTAGGGGCAGGGGGCCCCTACGAGCAGTACTTC.

The chain uses TRBV28 and TRBJ2-1, with D hard to call. CDR3 length: 16 residues. The V end lost 1 base, the J end lost 2 bases, and 12 bases lay between the germline ends. The V gene's germline CDR1 is MDHEN and CDR2 SYDVKM. The CDR3 is CASSLLVPFPYNEQFF. DNA of the CDR3: TGTGCCAGCAGTTTATTGGTCCCATTTCCCTACAATGAGCAGTTCTTC.

V is TRBV7-2 and J is TRBJ2-5; 11 bases match TRBD2. From germline, CDR1 is SGHTA and CDR2 FQGNSA. The CDR3 sequence is 15 residues long. V gave up 5 bases and J gave up 4 bases; unmatched junction bases: 6. CDR3 nucleotides: TGTGCCAGCAGCACAACTAGCGGGAGCGGAGAGACCCAGTACTTC. This encodes CASSTTSGSGETQYF.

This clone has only one observation. The V gene is TRBV7-9, the J gene TRBJ2-7, with D possibly matching TRBD1 (6 bases). The germline CDR1 and CDR2 sequences are SEHNR and FQNEAQ (reference sequence). The CDR3 extends over 15 amino acids. Trimming took 5 bases from V and 0 from J, leaving 14 bases between them. In DNA form, the CDR3 reads TGTGCCAGCAGCCAAACCCAGGGGAGCTCCTACGAGCAGTACTTC. Translation: CASSQTQGSSYEQYF.

The chain is built from TRBV28 and TRBJ2-3; a possible D gene is TRBD1 (6 bases). The V end was cut by 10 bases, the J end by 0 bases, with 11 bases between. Germline CDR1 reads MDHEN; CDR2 reads SYDVKM. The CDR3 is 13 residues long. The DNA of the CDR3 is TGTGCCACGAGGGACACTAGCACAGATACGCAGTATTTT. Its translation is CATRDTSTDTQYF.

In nucleotides, the CDR3 is TGTGCCAGCAGCGTGGGGCAGCGGGTTTCCACAGATACGCAGTATTTT. Protein product: CASSVGQRVSTDTQYF. The chain is built from TRBV9 and TRBJ2-3, with D possibly TRBD2 on 6 matching bases. The V and J ends lost 2 bases and 2 bases respectively, with 15 bases between them. Germline V gene sequence: CDR1 SGDLS, CDR2 YYNGEE. The CDR3 loop spans 16 amino acids.

The V call is TRBV6-5, the J call TRBJ2-5; weak D call: TRBD1 (5 bases). V lost 2 bases to trimming and J lost 5 bases, with 15 bases between them. The CDR3 extends over 15 amino acids. Germline values: CDR1 MNHEY, CDR2 SVGAGI. The CDR3 nucleotides read TGTGCCAGCAGTTACAGGAAGGGATCAGGGGAGACCCAGTACTTC. It yields the protein CASSYRKGSGETQYF.

The V gene is TRBV7-8, the J gene TRBJ1-1; D gene uncertain. Germline V gene data show CDR1 as SGHVS and CDR2 as FQNEAQ. This CDR3 is built from 13 residues. Trimming pared 4 bases from V and 4 bases from J, leaving 10 bases between. CDR3 loop: CASSSPYSTEAFF. DNA of the CDR3: TGTGCCAGCAGCTCGCCCTACAGCACTGAAGCTTTCTTT.

V usage is TRBV7-8 and J usage is TRBJ2-5; D is undetermined. CDR1 and CDR2 from the germline V gene are SGHVS and FQNEAQ. V lost 5 bases and J lost 1, with 5 bases in between. The CDR3 has 12 amino acids. This CDR3 reads CASSPSQETQYF. CDR3 nucleotide sequence: TGTGCCAGCAGCCCCAGCCAAGAGACCCAGTACTTC.

The genes are TRBV5-1 and TRBJ2-4; tentatively, D is TRBD2 (5 bases). The germline V gene has CDR1 SGHRS and CDR2 YFSETQ. The ends were cut back, 4 bases at V and 3 bases at J, with 8 bases in the middle. The CDR3 consists of 13 residues. In DNA, the CDR3 is TGCGCCAGCAGCGGGAGCGTCAAAAACATTCAGTACTTC. Protein: CASSGSVKNIQYF.

The V gene is TRBV2, the J gene TRBJ2-7, with TRBD1 matching over 8 bases. The junction had 7 bases not matched to a gene; V was cut back by 1 base and J by 5 bases. Per germline, CDR1 SNHLY and CDR2 FYNNEI. There are 15 residues in the CDR3. CDR3 coding DNA: TGTGCCAGCAGTGAAGGGCAACAGGGGGTGGACGAGCAGTACTTC. Protein product: CASSEGQQGVDEQYF.

The chain joins TRBV5-1 to TRBJ2-7; tentative D call: TRBD1 (6 bases). The CDR3 is 13 residues long. Looked up from germline, CDR1 is SGHRS and CDR2 is YFSETQ. The ends were cut back, 1 base at V and 6 bases at J, with 11 bases in the middle. Here the CDR3 DNA reads TGCGCCAGCAGCTTGAGCCAGGGGCTCGAGCAGTACTTC. Translating it yields CASSLSQGLEQYF.

In nucleotides, the CDR3 is TGCGCCAGCAGCCAAGATAGTGTGGGGACGGGGAGAGAGACCCAGTACTTC. This encodes CASSQDSVGTGRETQYF. The chain is built from TRBV4-3 and TRBJ2-5; D tentatively reads TRBD1 or TRBD2 (5 bases each). Trimming left V 0 bases short and J 4 bases short, with 18 bases between. Germline lookup yields CDR1 LGHNA and CDR2 YSLEER. The CDR3 is made up of 17 amino acids.

The rearrangement links TRBV7-2 to TRBJ2-2; the match to TRBD2 covers 13 bases. The CDR3 contains 19 residues. Per the germline V gene, CDR1 is SGHTA and CDR2 is FQGNSA. Losses at the gene ends were 1 base for V and 0 bases for J; bases not matched to a gene: 5. The DNA of the CDR3 is TGTGCCAGCAGCTTAGGACTAGCGGGAGGTGTGTCGAACACCGGGGAGCTGTTTTTT. Protein product: CASSLGLAGGVSNTGELFF.

The chain is built from TRBV29-1 and TRBJ2-5; TRBD2 matches at 7 bases. This CDR3 has 14 amino acids. CDR1 and CDR2 (germline): SQVTM, ANQGSEA. The trim removed 6 bases at V and 5 bases at J, leaving 12 bases unmatched. CDR3 sequence: CSVGRSAAEETQYF. The CDR3 DNA reads TGCAGCGTCGGGAGGTCTGCCGCCGAGGAGACCCAGTACTTC.

The rearrangement joins TRBV14 to TRBJ2-2; D gene uncertain. Germline CDR1 reads SGHDN; CDR2 reads FVKESK. V was trimmed by 6 bases and J by 6 bases, leaving 14 bases between them. This CDR3 region has 14 residues. As DNA, the CDR3 is TGTGCCAGCAGTATCCAGAGAATATCCGGGGAGCTGTTTTTT. It is translated as CASSIQRISGELFF. Together with reference TRBV14 and TRBJ2-2, the CDR3 gives the full variable domain: EAGVTQFPSHSVIEKGQTVTLRCDPISGHDNLYWYRRVMGKEIKFLLHFVKESKQDESGMPNNRFLAERTGGTYSTLKVQPAELEDSGVYFCASSIQRISGELFFGEGSRLTVL.

This sequence joins TRBV5-4 and TRBJ2-2; D assignment may be TRBD1 or TRBD2 (5 bases each). V lost 0 bases to trimming and J lost 6 bases, with 15 bases between them. Germline lookup yields CDR1 SGHNT and CDR2 YYREEE (reference sequence). CDR3 length equals 16 residues. CDR3 sequence: CASSLDGATFPGELFF. The CDR3 nucleotides are TGTGCCAGCAGCTTGGACGGGGCGACCTTCCCCGGGGAGCTGTTTTTT. Full variable domain (rest looked up from reference TRBV5-4 and TRBJ2-2): ETGVTQSPTHLIKTRGQQVTLRCSSQSGHNTVSWYQQALGQGPQFIFQYYREEENGRGNFPPRFSGLQFPNYSSELNVNALELDDSALYLCASSLDGATFPGELFFGEGSRLTVL.

The chain employs TRBV6-1 and TRBJ1-2, with TRBD1 matching 9 bases. Germline trimming cut 3 bases from V and 5 bases from J; bases unmatched to any gene: 7. The CDR3 is made up of 15 amino acids. Per germline, CDR1 MNHNS and CDR2 SASEGT. CDR3 amino acids: CASSEPGQGLYGYTF. The CDR3 bases are TGTGCCAGCAGTGAGCCGGGACAGGGACTTTATGGCTACACCTTC.

V is TRBV5-4 and J is TRBJ2-1; 11 positions match TRBD2. The junction had 3 bases not matched to a gene; V was cut back by 4 bases and J by 3 bases. The CDR3 runs to 15 residues. The germline CDR1 and CDR2 sequences are SGHNT and YYREEE (reference sequence). The CDR3 DNA sequence: TGTGCCAGCAGCCCGACTAGCGGGAACTACAATGAGCAGTTCTTC. Amino acid sequence: CASSPTSGNYNEQFF.

This CDR3 is CASSLAGFEQYF. CDR3 sequence (DNA): TGTGCCAGCAGCTTGGCGGGGTTCGAGCAGTACTTC. This chain links TRBV5-6 with TRBJ2-7; D might be TRBD2 (5 bases). This CDR3 spans 12 amino acids. The V end was cut by 0 bases, the J end by 6 bases, with 7 bases between. The germline V gene encodes CDR1 SGHDT and CDR2 YYEEEE.

J is TRBJ2-3 and V is TRBV5-1; D is perhaps TRBD2 (5 bases). V lost 0 bases and J lost 7, with 9 bases in between. The germline CDR1 and CDR2 sequences are SGHRS and YFSETQ. This CDR3 is 13 amino acids long. CDR3 DNA: TGCGCCAGCAGCTTGGATGGGGAGAATACGCAGTATTTT. This sequence encodes CASSLDGENTQYF.